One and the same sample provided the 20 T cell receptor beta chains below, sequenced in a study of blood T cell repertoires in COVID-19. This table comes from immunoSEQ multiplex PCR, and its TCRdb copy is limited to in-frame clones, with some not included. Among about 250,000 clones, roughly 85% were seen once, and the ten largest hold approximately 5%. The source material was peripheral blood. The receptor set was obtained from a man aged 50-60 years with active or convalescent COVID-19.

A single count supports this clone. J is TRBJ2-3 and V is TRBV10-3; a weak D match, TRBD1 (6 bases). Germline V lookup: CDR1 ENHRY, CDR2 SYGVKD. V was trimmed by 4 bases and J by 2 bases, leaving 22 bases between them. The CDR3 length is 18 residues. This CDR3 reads CAISGPTPTGIPTDTQYF. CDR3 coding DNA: TGTGCCATCAGTGGCCCCACTCCTACAGGGATCCCCACAGATACGCAGTATTTT.

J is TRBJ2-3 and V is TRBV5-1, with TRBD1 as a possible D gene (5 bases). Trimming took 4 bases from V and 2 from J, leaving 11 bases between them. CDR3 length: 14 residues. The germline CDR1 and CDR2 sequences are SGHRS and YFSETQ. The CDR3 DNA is TGCGCCAGCAGCCAGGGTGGTCTCACAGATACGCAGTATTTT. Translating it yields CASSQGGLTDTQYF. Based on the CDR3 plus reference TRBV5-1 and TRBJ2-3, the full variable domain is KAGVTQTPRYLIKTRGQQVTLSCSPISGHRSVSWYQQTPGQGLQFLFEYFSETQRNKGNFPGRFSGRQFSNSRSEMNVSTLELGDSALYLCASSQGGLTDTQYFGPGTRLTVL.

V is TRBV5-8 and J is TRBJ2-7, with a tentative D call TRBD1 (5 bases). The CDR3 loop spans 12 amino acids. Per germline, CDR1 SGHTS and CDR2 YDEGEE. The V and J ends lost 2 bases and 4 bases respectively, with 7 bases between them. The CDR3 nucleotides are TGTGCCAGCAGCTTCGCAGGGTACGAGCAGTACTTC. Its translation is CASSFAGYEQYF.

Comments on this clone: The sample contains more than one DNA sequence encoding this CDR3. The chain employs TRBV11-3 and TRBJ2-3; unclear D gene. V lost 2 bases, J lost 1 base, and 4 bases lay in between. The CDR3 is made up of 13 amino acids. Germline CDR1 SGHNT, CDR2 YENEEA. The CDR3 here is CASSLSGTDTQYF. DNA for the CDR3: TGTGCCAGCAGCTTATCTGGCACAGATACGCAGTATTTT.

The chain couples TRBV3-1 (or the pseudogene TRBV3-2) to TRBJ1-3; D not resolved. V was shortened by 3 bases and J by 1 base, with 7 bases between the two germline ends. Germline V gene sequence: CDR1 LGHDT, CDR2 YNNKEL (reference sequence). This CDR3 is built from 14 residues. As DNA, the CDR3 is TGTGCCAGCAGCCACCGCGGGTCTGGAAACACCATATATTTT. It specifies CASSHRGSGNTIYF.

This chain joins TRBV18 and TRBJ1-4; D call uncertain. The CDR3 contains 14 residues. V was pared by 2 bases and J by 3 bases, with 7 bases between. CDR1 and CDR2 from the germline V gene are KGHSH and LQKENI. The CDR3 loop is CASSPSRANEKLFF. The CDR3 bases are TGTGCCAGCTCACCATCCCGGGCTAATGAAAAACTGTTTTTT. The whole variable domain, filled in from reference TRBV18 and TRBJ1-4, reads NAGVMQNPRHLVRRRGQEARLRCSPMKGHSHVYWYRQLPEEGLKFMVYLQKENIIDESGMPKERFSAEFPKEGPSILRIQQVVRGDSAAYFCASSPSRANEKLFFGSGTQLSVL.

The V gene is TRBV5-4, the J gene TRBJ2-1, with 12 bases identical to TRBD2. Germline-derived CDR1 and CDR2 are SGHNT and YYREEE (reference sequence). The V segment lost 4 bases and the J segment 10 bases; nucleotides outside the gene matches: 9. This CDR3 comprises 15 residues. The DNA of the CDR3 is TGTGCCAGCAGCACGACTAGCGGGAGTCGTAGGGAGCAGTTCTTC. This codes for CASSTTSGSRREQFF.

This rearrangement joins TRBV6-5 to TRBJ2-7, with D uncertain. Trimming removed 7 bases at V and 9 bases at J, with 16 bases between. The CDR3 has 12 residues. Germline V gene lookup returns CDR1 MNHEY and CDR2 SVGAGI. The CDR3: CASTVRRSGQYF. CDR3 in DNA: TGTGCCAGCACTGTGAGAAGATCAGGGCAGTACTTC.

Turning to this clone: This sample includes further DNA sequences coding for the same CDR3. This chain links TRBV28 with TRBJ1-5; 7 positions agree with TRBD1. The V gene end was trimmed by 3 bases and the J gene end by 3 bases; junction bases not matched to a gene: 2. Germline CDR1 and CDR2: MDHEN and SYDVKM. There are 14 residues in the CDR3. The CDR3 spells CASSLGQTNQPQHF. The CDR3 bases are TGTGCCAGCAGTTTGGGACAGACCAATCAGCCCCAGCATTTT.

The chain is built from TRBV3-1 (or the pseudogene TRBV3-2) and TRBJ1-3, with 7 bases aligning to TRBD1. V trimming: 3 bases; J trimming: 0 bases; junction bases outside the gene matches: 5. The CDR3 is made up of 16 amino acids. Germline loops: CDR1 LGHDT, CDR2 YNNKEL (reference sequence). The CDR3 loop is CASSQMGTASGNTIYF. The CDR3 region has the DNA TGTGCCAGCAGCCAGATGGGGACAGCCTCTGGAAACACCATATATTTT.

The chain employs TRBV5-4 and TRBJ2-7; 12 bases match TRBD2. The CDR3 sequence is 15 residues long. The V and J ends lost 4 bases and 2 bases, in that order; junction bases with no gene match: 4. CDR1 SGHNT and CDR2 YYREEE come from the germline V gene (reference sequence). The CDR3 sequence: CASSTRTSGAYEQYF. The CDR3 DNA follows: TGTGCCAGCAGCACCCGGACTAGCGGGGCCTACGAGCAGTACTTC.

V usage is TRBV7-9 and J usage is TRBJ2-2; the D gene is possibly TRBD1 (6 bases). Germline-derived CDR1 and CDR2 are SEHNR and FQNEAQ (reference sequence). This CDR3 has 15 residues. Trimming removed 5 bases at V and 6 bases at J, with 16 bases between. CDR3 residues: CASSRSYRVPGELFF. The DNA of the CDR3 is TGTGCCAGCAGCCGGTCCTACAGGGTACCCGGGGAGCTGTTTTTT. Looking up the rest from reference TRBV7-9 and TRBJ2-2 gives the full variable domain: DTGVSQNPRHKITKRGQNVTFRCDPISEHNRLYWYRQTLGQGPEFLTYFQNEAQLEKSRLLSDRFSAERPKGSFSTLEIQRTEQGDSAMYLCASSRSYRVPGELFFGEGSRLTVL.

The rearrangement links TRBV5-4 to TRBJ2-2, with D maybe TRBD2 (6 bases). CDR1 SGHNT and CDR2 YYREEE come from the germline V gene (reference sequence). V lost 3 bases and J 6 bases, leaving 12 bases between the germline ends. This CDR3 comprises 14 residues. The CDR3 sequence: CASSSRRESGELFF. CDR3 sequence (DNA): TGTGCCAGCAGCTCCCGCCGGGAGTCCGGGGAGCTGTTTTTT.

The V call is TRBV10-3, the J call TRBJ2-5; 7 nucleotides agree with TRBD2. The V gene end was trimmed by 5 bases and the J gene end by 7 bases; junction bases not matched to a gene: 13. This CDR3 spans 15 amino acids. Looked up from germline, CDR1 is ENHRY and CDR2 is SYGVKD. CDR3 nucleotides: TGTGCCATCAGTCCTGAGGGGAGGGGAGGGGCGACCCAGTACTTC. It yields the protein CAISPEGRGGATQYF.

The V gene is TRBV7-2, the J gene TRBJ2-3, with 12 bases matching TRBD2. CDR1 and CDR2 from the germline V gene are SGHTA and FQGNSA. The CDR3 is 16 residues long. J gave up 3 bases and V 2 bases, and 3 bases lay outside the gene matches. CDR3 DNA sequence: TGTGCCAGCAGCTTACTAGCGGGAGGGATAACAGATACGCAGTATTTT. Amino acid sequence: CASSLLAGGITDTQYF.

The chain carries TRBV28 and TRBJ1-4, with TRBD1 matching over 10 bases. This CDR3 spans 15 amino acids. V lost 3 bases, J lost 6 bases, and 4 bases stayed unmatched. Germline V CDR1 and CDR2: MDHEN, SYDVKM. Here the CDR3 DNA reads TGTGCCAGCAGTTTCGCCGACAGGGGGCATGAAAAACTGTTTTTT. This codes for CASSFADRGHEKLFF.

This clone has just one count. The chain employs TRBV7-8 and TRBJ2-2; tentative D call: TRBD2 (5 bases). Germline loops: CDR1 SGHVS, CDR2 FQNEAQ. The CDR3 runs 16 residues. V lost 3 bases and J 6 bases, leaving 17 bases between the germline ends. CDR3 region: CASSFLPGRRAGELFF. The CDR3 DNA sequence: TGTGCCAGCAGCTTCTTACCGGGGAGACGGGCCGGGGAGCTGTTTTTT.

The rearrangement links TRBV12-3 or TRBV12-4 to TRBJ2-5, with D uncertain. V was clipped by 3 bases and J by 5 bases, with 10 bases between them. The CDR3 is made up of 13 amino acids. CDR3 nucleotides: TGTGCCAGCAGTTTTTGGCCCCTGGAGACCCAGTACTTC. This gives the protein CASSFWPLETQYF.

CDR3 loop: CASSQDLEGTGVGTDTQYF. For the CDR3, the DNA is TGCGCCAGCAGCCAAGATTTAGAGGGGACAGGGGTTGGCACAGATACGCAGTATTTT. The chain joins TRBV4-1 to TRBJ2-3; 10 nucleotides agree with TRBD1. CDR3 length: 19 residues. V lost 0 bases and J lost 1; bases outside the gene matches: 10. Germline values: CDR1 MGHRA, CDR2 YSYEKL.

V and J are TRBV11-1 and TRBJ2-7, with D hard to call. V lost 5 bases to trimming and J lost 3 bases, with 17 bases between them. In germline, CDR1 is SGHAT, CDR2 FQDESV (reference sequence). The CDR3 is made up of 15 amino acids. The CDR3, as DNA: TGTGCCAGCAGCGTAGGACCTGGGCCTTACTACGAGCAGTACTTC. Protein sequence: CASSVGPGPYYEQYF. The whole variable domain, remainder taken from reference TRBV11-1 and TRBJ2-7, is EAEVAQSPRYKITEKSQAVAFWCDPISGHATLYWYRQILGQGPELLVQFQDESVVDDSQLPKDRFSAERLKGVDSTLKIQPAELGDSAMYLCASSVGPGPYYEQYFGPGTRLTVT.